This passage covers 22 T cell receptor beta chains from one sample sequenced in a study of blood T cells in healthy people across ages. With a J-beta primer mix and a sample-barcoded 5' primer, a second PCR ran about 7 to 12 cycles. TCRdb independently ran MiXCR on the 5' RACE reads; one entry per CDR3 protein. The table records about 1.8 million distinct CDR3 sequences, less than 50% of them present only once. The source material was blood. The receptors derive from a woman aged 40 to 50 in good health.

The gene calls are TRBV4-2 and TRBJ2-1, with TRBD2 identical over 9 bases. V gave up 3 bases and J gave up 6 bases; unmatched junction bases: 6. CDR1 LGHNA and CDR2 YNFKEQ come from the germline V gene. The length of the CDR3 is 15 residues. CDR3 coding DNA: TGTGCCAGCAGCCATATAGCGGGGGACACCAATGAGCAGTTCTTC. Protein sequence: CASSHIAGDTNEQFF.

V is TRBV5-1 and J is TRBJ2-3, with D perhaps given as TRBD1 or TRBD2 (5 bases each). V was pared by 10 bases and J by 6 bases, with 24 bases between. This CDR3 is 15 amino acids long. CDR1 and CDR2 from the germline V gene are SGHRS and YFSETQ. CDR3 amino acids: CAGTRGGLEGDTQYF. The CDR3 coding sequence is TGCGCCGGCACCCGGGGCGGGTTGGAAGGCGATACGCAGTATTTT.

This clonotype was seen only a few times. The chain uses TRBV12-3 or TRBV12-4 and TRBJ1-2; 8 positions match TRBD1. The CDR3 is 16 residues long. Trimming took 6 bases from V and 0 from J; bases not matched to a gene: 9. As DNA, the CDR3 is TGTGCCAGCAGCCCCGGACAGGGAACAGCTAACTATGGCTACACCTTC. It translates to CASSPGQGTANYGYTF.

The J gene is TRBJ1-4, the V gene TRBV20-1; unclear D gene. The CDR3 spans 13 residues. V gave up 0 bases and J gave up 4 bases, with 6 bases separating them. Germline V gene data show CDR1 as DFQATT and CDR2 as SNEGSKA (reference sequence). The CDR3 nucleotides read TGCAGTGCTAGAGACCGGAATAATGAAAAACTGTTTTTT. This codes for CSARDRNNEKLFF.

The V and J genes are TRBV11-2 and TRBJ1-2; D may be TRBD1 (5 bases). Germline-derived CDR1 and CDR2 are SGHAT and FQNNGV. V lost 8 bases, J lost 4 bases, and 17 bases lay in between. The CDR3 runs to 14 residues. CDR3 residues: CASSSGRGFYGYTF. CDR3 nucleotides: TGTGCCAGCTCCTCGGGAAGGGGTTTCTATGGCTACACCTTC. Looking up the rest from reference TRBV11-2 and TRBJ1-2 gives the full variable domain: EAGVAQSPRYKIIEKRQSVAFWCNPISGHATLYWYQQILGQGPKLLIQFQNNGVVDDSQLPKDRFSAERLKGVDSTLKIQPAKLEDSAVYLCASSSGRGFYGYTFGSGTRLTVV.

The J gene is TRBJ2-7, the V gene TRBV6-6; D assignment may be TRBD1 or TRBD2 (5 bases each). Trimming removed 2 bases at V and 3 bases at J, with 17 bases between. The CDR3 totals 16 residues. The V gene's germline CDR1 is MNHNY and CDR2 SVGAGI (reference sequence). This CDR3 reads CASSYPRGRGVYEQYF. In nucleotides, the CDR3 is TGTGCCAGCAGTTACCCAAGGGGCCGAGGGGTCTACGAGCAGTACTTC.

The rearrangement links TRBV28 to TRBJ1-2; D possibly corresponds to TRBD1 (6 bases). The CDR3 contains 13 residues. V was pared by 1 base and J by 7 bases, with 10 bases between. The germline V gene encodes CDR1 MDHEN and CDR2 SYDVKM. CDR3: CASSLSGGSGYTF. In nucleotides, the CDR3 is TGTGCCAGCAGTTTATCGGGGGGCTCTGGCTACACCTTC.

The chain is built from TRBV7-9 and TRBJ1-1; possibly TRBD1 for D (6 bases). Germline V gives CDR1 SEHNR, CDR2 FQNEAQ (reference sequence). This CDR3 spans 16 amino acids. Between the trimmed V and J ends, which lost 7 bases and 4 bases, there was a span of 22 bases. The CDR3 DNA follows: TGTGCCAGCACACCGGAAGGGGGGGCGCGAAGCACTGAAGCTTTCTTT. It yields the protein CASTPEGGARSTEAFF. The variable domain in full, completed from reference TRBV7-9 and TRBJ1-1, reads DTGVSQNPRHKITKRGQNVTFRCDPISEHNRLYWYRQTLGQGPEFLTYFQNEAQLEKSRLLSDRFSAERPKGSFSTLEIQRTEQGDSAMYLCASTPEGGARSTEAFFGQGTRLTVV.

On this clonotype itself: A junction boundary mismatches the germline segment, possibly from a read error. This sequence joins TRBV20-1 and TRBJ2-7; D is possibly TRBD1 or TRBD2 (5 bases each). The germline CDR1 and CDR2 sequences are DFQATT and SNEGSKA (reference sequence). This CDR3 spans 14 amino acids. The CDR3 spells CSAHGDASSYEQYF. The CDR3 bases are TGCAGTGCCCATGGGGACGCCTCGTCCTACGAGCAGTATTTC.

The chain employs TRBV20-1 and TRBJ2-7; 10 bases fit TRBD1. The J call may be mistaken, given a closer DNA end match to TRBJ2-5. CDR1 and CDR2 from the germline V gene are DFQATT and SNEGSKA (reference sequence). The CDR3 sequence is 15 residues long. DNA of the CDR3: TGCAGTGCCCCCGAGACAGGGGGCACTGGGGAGACCCAGTACTTC. It is translated as CSAPETGGTGETQYF.

Comments on this clonotype: This may stem from a read error, because a much larger clone lies one nucleotide away. The chain uses TRBV20-1 and TRBJ2-7; 9 bases match TRBD1. V was clipped by 4 bases and J by 7 bases; unmatched bases: 8. Germline V CDR1 and CDR2: DFQATT, SNEGSKA (reference sequence). CDR3 length: 13 amino acids. CDR3 in amino acids: CSATGQGCGEQYF. CDR3 DNA sequence: TGCAGTGCTACCGGACAGGGGTGTGGGGAGCAGTACTTC.

The chain joins TRBV7-2 to TRBJ2-3; tentative D call: TRBD1 (6 bases). The length of the CDR3 is 15 residues. CDR1 and CDR2 from the germline V gene are SGHTA and FQGNSA. The ends were cut back, 2 bases at V and 1 base at J, with 10 bases in the middle. CDR3: CASSLTGLGTDTQYF. The DNA for the CDR3 is TGTGCCAGCAGCTTAACAGGGCTTGGCACAGATACGCAGTATTTT.

V usage is TRBV20-1 and J usage is TRBJ2-7; D not certain. This CDR3 contains 12 residues. The V gene's germline CDR1 is DFQATT and CDR2 SNEGSKA (reference sequence). The V and J ends lost 4 bases and 0 bases respectively, with 7 bases between them. CDR3 in amino acids: CSAKLNSYEQYF. The CDR3 bases are TGCAGTGCTAAACTTAACTCCTACGAGCAGTACTTC.

The rearrangement uses TRBV20-1 and TRBJ2-1, with D possibly TRBD2 on 7 matching bases. The CDR3 runs to 13 residues. Trimming stripped 6 bases from V and 7 bases from J, with 16 bases between. The germline V gene encodes CDR1 DFQATT and CDR2 SNEGSKA (reference sequence). CDR3 coding DNA: TGCAGTGCCCCGAGGGGGGGCTGGAATGAGCAGTTCTTC. Amino acids: CSAPRGGWNEQFF.

The chain couples TRBV10-3 to TRBJ2-7; 9 nucleotides line up with TRBD1. The CDR3 spans 18 residues. Trimming removed 8 bases from V and 7 bases from J; junction bases left unmatched: 24. The germline CDR1 and CDR2 sequences are ENHRY and SYGVKD. CDR3 sequence (DNA): TGTGCCATCCGCCCCTCGGGGGCTACAGGGGGCGCATACAATGAGCAGTACTTC. Its translation is CAIRPSGATGGAYNEQYF.

This clonotype has more than one count but fewer than ten. The rearrangement links TRBV9 to TRBJ2-1; possibly TRBD1 for D (6 bases). V was trimmed by 2 bases and J by 2 bases, leaving 14 bases between them. Germline V gene sequence: CDR1 SGDLS, CDR2 YYNGEE. This CDR3 is built from 16 residues. CDR3 sequence (DNA): TGTGCCAGCAGCGTCATGGACAGCTACCCCTACAATGAGCAGTTCTTC. This encodes CASSVMDSYPYNEQFF.

The V gene is TRBV7-3, the J gene TRBJ2-5; the D is unclear. V was trimmed by 1 base and J by 2 bases, leaving 23 bases between them. The CDR3 sequence is 19 residues long. CDR1 is SGHTA and CDR2 is FQGTGA in the germline V gene. The CDR3 spells CASSLRSRHSRSAQETQYF. The CDR3, as DNA: TGTGCCAGCAGCTTAAGGTCGCGGCACTCCCGTTCCGCACAAGAGACCCAGTACTTC.

The chain joins TRBV6-2 or TRBV6-3 to TRBJ2-2, with 9 bases that match TRBD1. The germline gives CDR1 MNHEY, CDR2 SVGEGT. The CDR3 length is 15 residues. V gave up 4 bases and J gave up 6 bases; unmatched junction bases: 6. Here the CDR3 DNA reads TGTGCCAGCAGTTTTATACAGGGGGCCGCCGGGGAGCTGTTTTTT. Its protein is CASSFIQGAAGELFF.

The gene calls are TRBV5-6 and TRBJ2-1; D might be TRBD2 (6 bases). CDR3 length: 17 amino acids. The ends were cut back, 4 bases at V and 6 bases at J, with 23 bases in the middle. Germline-derived CDR1 and CDR2 are SGHDT and YYEEEE. CDR3 bases: TGTGCCAGCAGCAGCTCCACCAGGACTAACAACTTCAATGAGCAGTTCTTC. It codes for CASSSSTRTNNFNEQFF.

This clonotype was recorded a few times. This sequence joins TRBV4-2 and TRBJ2-3; D unclear. CDR3 size: 18 residues. In germline, CDR1 is LGHNA, CDR2 YNFKEQ. V was cut by 0 bases and J by 2 bases, with 18 bases left in between. The CDR3 sequence is CASSQDKGSGPFTDTQYF. The CDR3, as DNA: TGTGCCAGCAGCCAAGATAAGGGTTCCGGGCCATTCACAGATACGCAGTATTTT.

The J gene is TRBJ2-1, the V gene TRBV7-2, with TRBD1 matching over 11 bases. This CDR3 comprises 15 residues. The germline V gene has CDR1 SGHTA and CDR2 FQGNSA. The V segment lost 8 bases and the J segment 8 bases; nucleotides outside the gene matches: 11. CDR3 region: CASGRTGGAYDEQFF. CDR3 sequence (DNA): TGTGCCAGCGGCCGGACAGGGGGCGCGTATGATGAGCAGTTCTTC.

This clonotype has more than one count but fewer than ten. The rearrangement uses TRBV12-3 or TRBV12-4 and TRBJ2-5; 9 bases are shared with TRBD2. Unmatched junction bases numbered 9, after V lost 5 bases and J lost 2 bases. CDR3 length: 16 residues. The DNA of the CDR3 is TGTGCCAGCAGTCCAGGGGCTAGCGGGGTTCAAGAGACCCAGTACTTC. Its translation is CASSPGASGVQETQYF.